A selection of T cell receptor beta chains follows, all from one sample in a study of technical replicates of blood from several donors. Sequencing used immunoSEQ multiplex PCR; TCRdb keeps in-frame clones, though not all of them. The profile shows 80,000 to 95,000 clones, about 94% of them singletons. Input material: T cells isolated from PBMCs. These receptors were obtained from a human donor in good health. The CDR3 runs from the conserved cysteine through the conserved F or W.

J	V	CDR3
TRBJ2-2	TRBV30	CAWTRNTGELFF
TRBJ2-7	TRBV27	CASSLSFVAGDRAYEQYF
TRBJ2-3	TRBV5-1	CASSLFSGQTQYF
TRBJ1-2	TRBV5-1	CASSLSGTGSYGYTF
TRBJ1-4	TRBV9	CASSGNQRQGILFF
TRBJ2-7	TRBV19	CASSKDRGAYEQYF
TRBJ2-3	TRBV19	CASSMESWWRADTQYF
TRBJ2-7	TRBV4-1	CASSRPSTGRYEQYF
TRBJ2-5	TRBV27	CASSSRDSSETQYF
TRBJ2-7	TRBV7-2	CASSSTGTGSYEQYF
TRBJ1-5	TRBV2	CASSPEGGNQPQHF
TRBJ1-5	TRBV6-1	CASSAGGAGVISNQPQHF
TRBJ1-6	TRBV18	CASSPPSQGPSPLHF
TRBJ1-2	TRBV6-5	CATTGESAYGYTF
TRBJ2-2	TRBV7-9	CASSPPDRGNTGELFF
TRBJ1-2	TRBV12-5	CASGSGVLLNYGYTF
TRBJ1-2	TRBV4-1	CASSQPGQGPYGYTF
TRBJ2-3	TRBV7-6	CASSPSGNTDTQYF
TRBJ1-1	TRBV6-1	CATGGRNTEAFF
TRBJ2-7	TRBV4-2	CASSQDRSGGKYF
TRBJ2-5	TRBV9	CASSPRGAGEETQYF
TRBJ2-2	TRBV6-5	CASSQTLTSPGELFF
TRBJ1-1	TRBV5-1	CASSLDQGGFSTEAFF
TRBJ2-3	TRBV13	CASSSPGTRPEKGTDTQYF
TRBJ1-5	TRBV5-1	CASRVQGGKIQPQHF
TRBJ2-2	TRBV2	CASTTWFGTTNEPGGELFF
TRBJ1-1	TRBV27	CASTPGRNLLNTEAFF